This TCR beta chain was obtained from a study of T cell responses to AZD1222 COVID-19 vaccine. General study points: Only after the peak T cell response were repertoires sampled. Unmutated regions of variants are reportedly targeted by nearly half of spike-specific TCRs.

Produced via immunoSEQ multiplex PCR; TCRdb's table is partial and in-frame only. Of approximately 70,000 clones in the sample, about 85% were seen once. V shed 5 bases and J shed 3 bases, with 10 bases lying between them. From germline, CDR1 is SEHNR and CDR2 FQNEAQ (reference sequence). This CDR3 is built from 13 residues. A word on this clone: Its antigen is unknown.

The V gene is TRBV7-9, the J gene TRBJ1-1; D remains ambiguous. The sample consisted of peripheral blood, taken on day 0 of AZD1222 vaccination. The sequence derives from an adult in good health. The CDR3, as DNA: TGTGCCAGCAGCCCCCCTGGGCACACTGAAGCTTTCTTT. Its translation is CASSPPGHTEAFF.